The 3 T cell receptor beta chains below were found in one sample sequenced in a study of CD8 T cells in cerebrospinal fluid in Alzheimer's disease. TCRdb re-analyzed the 10x single-cell sequencing reads; it lists each CDR3 protein once, without DNA. The sample totals 1,300 to 1,500 distinct CDR3 sequences. What was sequenced was cerebrospinal fluid. The receptor source for this set is a human donor with mild cognitive impairment.

This chain connects TRBV19 to TRBJ1-2. The CDR3 is made up of 16 amino acids. The germline V gene has CDR1 LNHDA and CDR2 SQIVND (reference sequence). The CDR3 protein is CASSPQVIQAVNGYTF.

The chain combines TRBV1 with TRBJ1-1. TRBV1 is deemed a pseudogene. This CDR3 contains 15 residues. The CDR3 reads CTSSQLRQEYTEAFF.

The chain has TRBV6-5 and TRBJ2-5; the D gene TCRdb calls, TRBD2, cannot be checked with no DNA. The CDR3 spans 15 residues. Looked up from germline, CDR1 is MNHEY and CDR2 is SVGAGI. CDR3 region: CASSYAGGSRETQYF.